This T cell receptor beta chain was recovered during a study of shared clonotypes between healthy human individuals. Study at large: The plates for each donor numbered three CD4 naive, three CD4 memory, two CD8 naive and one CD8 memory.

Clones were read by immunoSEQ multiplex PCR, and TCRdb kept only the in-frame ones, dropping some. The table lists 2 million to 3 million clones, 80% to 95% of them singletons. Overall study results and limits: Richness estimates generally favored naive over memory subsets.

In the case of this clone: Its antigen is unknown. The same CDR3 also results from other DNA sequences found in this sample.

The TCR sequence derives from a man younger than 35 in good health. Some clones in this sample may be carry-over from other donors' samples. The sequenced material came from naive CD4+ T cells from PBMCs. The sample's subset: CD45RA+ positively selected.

CDR3 loop: CASSLAALAGSDTQYF. CDR3 in DNA: TGCGCCAGCAGCTTGGCCGCACTAGCGGGATCAGATACGCAGTATTTT. The chain combines TRBV5-1 with TRBJ2-3, with 10 bases lining up with TRBD2. Germline CDR1 and CDR2: SGHRS and YFSETQ. V gave up 0 bases and J gave up 4 bases; unmatched junction bases: 5. CDR3 length: 16 amino acids.